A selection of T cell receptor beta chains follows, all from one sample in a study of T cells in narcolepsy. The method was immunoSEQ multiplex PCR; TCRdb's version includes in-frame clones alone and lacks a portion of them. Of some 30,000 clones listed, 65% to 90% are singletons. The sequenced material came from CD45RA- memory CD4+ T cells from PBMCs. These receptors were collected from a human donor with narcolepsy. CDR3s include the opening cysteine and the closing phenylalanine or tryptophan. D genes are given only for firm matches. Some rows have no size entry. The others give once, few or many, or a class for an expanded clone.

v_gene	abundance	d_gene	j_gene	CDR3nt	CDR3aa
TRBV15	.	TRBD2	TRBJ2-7	TGTGCCACCAGCAGAGTTGTAGGCGGGGGGGATGCCTACGAGCAGTACTTC	CATSRVVGGGDAYEQYF
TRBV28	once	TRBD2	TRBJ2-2	TGTGCCAGCAGGTCGACTAGCGGGAGGGCCCGAACCGGGGAGCTGTTTTTT	CASRSTSGRARTGELFF
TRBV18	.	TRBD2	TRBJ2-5	TGTGCCAGCTCTCCCGGACTAGCGGGGGAGACCCAGTACTTC	CASSPGLAGETQYF
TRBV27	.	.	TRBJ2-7	TGTGCCAGCAGTTTGCGGCTGACAGCGGACGAGCAGTACTTC	CASSLRLTADEQYF
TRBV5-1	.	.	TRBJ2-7	TGCGCCAGCAGCTTGACAGGCAGGGGTTCCTACGAGCAGTACTTC	CASSLTGRGSYEQYF
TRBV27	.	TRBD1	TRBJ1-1	TGTGCCAGCAGGCGAGGACAGGGGCCGAACACTGAAGCTTTCTTT	CASRRGQGPNTEAFF
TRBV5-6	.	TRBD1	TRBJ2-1	TGTGCCAGCAGCTTAAGGGCAGGGGGAGCCTACAATGAGCAGTTCTTC	CASSLRAGGAYNEQFF
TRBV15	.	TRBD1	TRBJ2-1	TGTGCCACCAGCAACGACAGGGGGCCGGCTTCCTACAATGAGCAGTTCTTC	CATSNDRGPASYNEQFF
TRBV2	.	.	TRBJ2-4	TGTGCCAGCAGTGAAGGGCAGGGAGGCAAAAACATTCAGTACTTC	CASSEGQGGKNIQYF
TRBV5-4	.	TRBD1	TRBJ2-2	TGTGCCAGCAGCCCCCTGGGACAGGGGGTCACCGGGGAGCTGTTTTTT	CASSPLGQGVTGELFF
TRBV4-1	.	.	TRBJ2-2	TGCGCCAGCAGGCCAGACCGGAGGTCGGTCGGGGAGCTGTTTTTT	CASRPDRRSVGELFF
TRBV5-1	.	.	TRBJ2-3	TGCGCCAGCAGCCCAACTAGCACAGATACGCAGTATTTT	CASSPTSTDTQYF
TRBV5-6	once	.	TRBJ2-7	TGTGCCAGCAGCTTAAAAGGGTGGGAGCAGTACTTC	CASSLKGWEQYF
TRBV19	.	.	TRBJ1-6	TGTGCCAGTAGCCAACTGGACACTGGCTCACCCCTCCACTTT	CASSQLDTGSPLHF
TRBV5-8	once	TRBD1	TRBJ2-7	TGTGCCAGCAGCTTGGTGGGGACAGGGATCTACGAGCAGTACTTC	CASSLVGTGIYEQYF
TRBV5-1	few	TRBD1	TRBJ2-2	TGCGCCAGCAGCTTACAGGGGACCGGGGAGCTGTTTTTT	CASSLQGTGELFF
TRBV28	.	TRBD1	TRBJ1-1	TGTGCCAGCAGTTACGTACAGGGGCCCCCTGAAGCTTTCTTT	CASSYVQGPPEAFF
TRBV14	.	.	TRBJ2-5	TGTGCCAGCAGCGCCGGACGGACCCAGTACTTC	CASSAGRTQYF
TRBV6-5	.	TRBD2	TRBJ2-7	TGTGCCAGCAGTACACTAGCGGGAGGGACCTACGAGCAGTACTTC	CASSTLAGGTYEQYF
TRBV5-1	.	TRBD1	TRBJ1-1	TGCGCCAGCAGCTTGGCCAGGGACAGGGACACTGAAGCTTTCTTT	CASSLARDRDTEAFF